Listed below are T cell receptor beta chains from one sample, sequenced in a study of regulatory T cells in long-lasting Graves disease. TCRdb re-analysed the multiplex PCR reads in MiXCR, keeping a single row per CDR3 protein. This sample carries fewer than 550,000 distinct CDR3 sequences, more than 15% of them seen once, and the ten largest clones take just under 25%. These data also formed part of another study, on T cells in Graves' hyperthyroidism and ophthalmopathy.

Sequenced here: peripheral blood mononuclear cells (PBMCs), sampled at new diagnosis, from a patient treated with antithyroid drugs. These receptors were taken from a woman aged 35-65 years with Graves disease. The CDR3 runs from the conserved cysteine through the conserved F or W. A D gene is named only where the DNA matches it firmly. Clone size appears in some rows only: once, few, many, or a class for an expanded clone.

j_call	clone_size	d_call	v_call	cdr3_nt	cdr3_aa
TRBJ1-5	few	.	TRBV2	TGTGCCAGCTCCGTGGGGGAGGAAAGCAATCAGCCCCAGCATTTT	CASSVGEESNQPQHF
TRBJ1-2	many	.	TRBV12-3/TRBV12-4	TGTGCCAGCAGCCGGACTGGAAATAACTATGGCTACACCTTC	CASSRTGNNYGYTF
TRBJ1-3	many	TRBD1	TRBV13	TGTGCCAGCAGTTCCGGGACAGGGCTTCAGTGGTCTGGAAACACCATATATTTT	CASSSGTGLQWSGNTIYF
TRBJ1-1	.	TRBD1	TRBV6-1	TGTGCCAGCAGACCGGGACAGATAAACACTGAAGCTTTCTTT	CASRPGQINTEAFF
TRBJ2-1	.	TRBD2	TRBV29-1	TGCAGCGTTGAGGACGAAGGGCGGGGGGGCGGCAATGAGCAGTTCTTC	CSVEDEGRGGGNEQFF
TRBJ2-5	.	.	TRBV5-1	TGCGCCAGCAGTATGGGAACTCTCCAAGAGACCCAGTACTTC	CASSMGTLQETQYF
TRBJ2-7	many	TRBD1	TRBV9	TGTGCCAGCAGCGTCGGTACAGGGGCAGCCTACGAGCAGTACTTC	CASSVGTGAAYEQYF
TRBJ2-7	many	.	TRBV2	TGTGCCAGCGCCGCTGGCCCCTCGGGCGAGCAGTACTTC	CASAAGPSGEQYF
TRBJ2-7	.	.	TRBV27	TGTGCCAGCAGTTTTCACGGTACCTACGAGCAGTACTTC	CASSFHGTYEQYF
TRBJ2-7	.	.	TRBV15	TGTGCCACCAGCGGTCTCAGGTACGAGCAGTACTTC	CATSGLRYEQYF
TRBJ2-7	many	.	TRBV30	TGTGCCTGGAGTTCGCAGGGCCGCTACGAGCAGTACTTC	CAWSSQGRYEQYF
TRBJ2-2	.	.	TRBV7-3	TGTGCCAGCACCGCAAGGGGGAATGGGGCCGGGGAGCTGTTTTTT	CASTARGNGAGELFF
TRBJ2-1	.	TRBD2	TRBV11-2	TGTGCCAGCAGCAGAACTAGCGGGGGGGGGCGCAATGAGCAGTTCTTC	CASSRTSGGGRNEQFF
TRBJ1-1	few	.	TRBV29-1	TGCAGCCCAATCCGCGGACCACCTAAGGGCACTGAAGCTTTCTTT	CSPIRGPPKGTEAFF
TRBJ1-2	many	.	TRBV12-3/TRBV12-4	TGTGCCAGCAGTTACCGGGACCTCTATGGCTACACCTTC	CASSYRDLYGYTF
TRBJ2-5	.	.	TRBV24-1	TGTGCCACCAGTGATCCCTATAGAGAGGAGACCCAGTACTTC	CATSDPYREETQYF
TRBJ2-1	many	.	TRBV20-1	TGCAGTGCCCAGAGCTACGCCGAGACAGGGACTAGAGAGGATGAGCAGTTCTTC	CSAQSYAETGTREDEQFF
TRBJ1-1	few	.	TRBV12-3/TRBV12-4	TGTGCCAGCAGTTTAGTGAGGGTTGGAGCCCTTGAAGCTTTCTTT	CASSLVRVGALEAFF
TRBJ2-3	.	TRBD2	TRBV19	TGTGCCAGTAGTACCGTCCTACTAGCGGGGGGTGTTGGCGATACGCAGTATTTT	CASSTVLLAGGVGDTQYF
TRBJ2-5	few	.	TRBV5-1	TGCGCCAGCAGCTGGACGGGGGTCGGGGTGGAGACCCAGTACTTC	CASSWTGVGVETQYF
TRBJ2-3	many	.	TRBV9	TGTGCCAGCAGCGTAGGAGGGGGCGGGACTAGCACAGATACGCAGTATTTT	CASSVGGGGTSTDTQYF
TRBJ1-2	many	.	TRBV30	TGTGCCTGGAGTGTTCGGGCTAACTATGGCTACACCTTC	CAWSVRANYGYTF